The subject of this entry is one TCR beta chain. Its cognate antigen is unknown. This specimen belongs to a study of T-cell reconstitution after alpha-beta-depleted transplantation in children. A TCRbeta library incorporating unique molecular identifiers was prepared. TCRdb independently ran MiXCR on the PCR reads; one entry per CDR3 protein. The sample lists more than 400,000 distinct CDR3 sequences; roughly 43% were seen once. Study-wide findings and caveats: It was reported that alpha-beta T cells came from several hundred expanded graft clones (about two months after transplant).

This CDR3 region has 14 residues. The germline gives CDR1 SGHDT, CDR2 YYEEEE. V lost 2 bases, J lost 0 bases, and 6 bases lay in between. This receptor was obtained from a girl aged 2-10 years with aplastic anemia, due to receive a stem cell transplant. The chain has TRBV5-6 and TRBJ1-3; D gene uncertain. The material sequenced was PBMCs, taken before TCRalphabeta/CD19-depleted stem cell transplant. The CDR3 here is CASSFRRSGNTIYF. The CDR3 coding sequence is TGTGCCAGCAGCTTTCGGCGCTCTGGAAACACCATATATTTT.